This entry describes one T cell receptor beta chain. Its antigen is not known. Since a much larger clone is just one base distant, this may be a read error. The data stem from a study of early T cells in non-severe SARS-CoV-2 infection. For the study at large: Sequencing of bulk RNA from unsorted whole blood was done, without chain pairing.

Each cDNA molecule carried a unique molecular identifier. TCRdb re-called the 5' RACE reads with MiXCR, one entry per CDR3 protein. This table has tens of thousands of distinct CDR3 sequences, about 5% appearing once. Study outcomes and limitations: Sequences matched to VDJdb favored anti-spike CD8 responses, while private and CD4 specificities were missed.

The germline CDR1 and CDR2 sequences are SGHTA and FQGNSA. This CDR3 contains 15 residues. V gave up 5 bases and J gave up 1 base; unmatched junction bases: 4. The TCR was taken from an adult who was a healthcare worker with PCR-confirmed SARS-CoV-2 infection or an uninfected control (not recorded which). The chain carries TRBV7-2 and TRBJ2-1; 8 nucleotides line up with TRBD1. Material for sequencing was whole blood. Here the CDR3 DNA reads TGTGCCAGCAGCCGGGACAGGAGGTCCTACAATGAGCAGTTCTTC. Its translation is CASSRDRRSYNEQFF.